Listed below are T cell receptor beta chains from one sample, sequenced in a study of blood T cell repertoires in COVID-19. Clones were read by immunoSEQ multiplex PCR, and TCRdb kept only the in-frame ones, dropping some. The data contain around 190,000 clones, roughly 81% of them singletons. The specimen sequenced was peripheral blood. Receptors originate from a woman aged 40 to 55 with COVID-19, enrolled during active disease. CDR3s include the opening cysteine and the closing phenylalanine or tryptophan. A D gene is named only where the DNA matches it firmly. The listing skips clone size in some rows; elsewhere it reads once, few, many or a size class.

>TRBV27|TRBJ2-5|.|.
CASSSPEMQETQYF
TGTGCCAGCAGTTCCCCGGAGATGCAAGAGACCCAGTACTTC
>TRBV28|TRBJ1-2|.|TRBD1
CASSKQGAPHGYTF
TGTGCCAGCAGTAAACAGGGGGCGCCTCATGGCTACACCTTC
>TRBV3-1/TRBV3-2|TRBJ2-2|.|.
CASSERVNTGELFF
TGTGCCAGCAGCGAAAGAGTGAACACCGGGGAGCTGTTTTTT
>TRBV7-7|TRBJ2-2|once|.
CASSPEDTGELFF
TGTGCTAGCAGCCCAGAAGACACCGGGGAGCTGTTTTTT
>TRBV6-5|TRBJ2-7|.|TRBD2
CASGLAGVEQYF
TGTGCCAGCGGTCTAGCGGGAGTCGAGCAGTACTTC
>TRBV6-2/TRBV6-3|TRBJ1-6|few|.
CASSYPRSTGRSPLHF
TGTGCCAGCAGTTACCCAAGATCGACAGGTCGGTCACCCCTCCACTTT
>TRBV11-2|TRBJ1-5|.|.
CASSLEYSNQPQHF
TGTGCCAGCAGCTTAGAATATAGCAATCAGCCCCAGCATTTT
>TRBV5-4|TRBJ2-3|.|.
CASSLSGTDTQYF
TGTGCCAGCAGCTTGTCCGGGACAGATACGCAGTATTTT
>TRBV7-2|TRBJ1-5|.|TRBD1
CASSRWDSSNQPQHF
TGTGCCAGCAGCCGGTGGGACAGTAGCAATCAGCCCCAGCATTTT
>TRBV10-1|TRBJ2-3|.|TRBD1
CASSESSGQGTDTQYF
TGCGCCAGCAGTGAGTCTTCCGGACAGGGCACAGATACGCAGTATTTT
>TRBV6-5|TRBJ2-5|few|TRBD2
CATQAGGPQETQYF
TGTGCCACCCAAGCGGGGGGTCCTCAAGAGACCCAGTACTTC
>TRBV15|TRBJ2-1|.|TRBD2
CATSSSGRAVDEQFF
TGTGCCACCAGCAGTAGCGGGAGGGCCGTGGATGAGCAGTTCTTC
>TRBV19|TRBJ2-4|once|.
CASSIEPAKNIQYF
TGTGCCAGTAGTATTGAGCCAGCCAAAAACATTCAGTACTTC
>TRBV2|TRBJ1-2|.|.
CASSERGLGGYGYTF
TGTGCCAGCAGTGAGAGGGGACTTGGGGGCTATGGCTACACCTTC
>TRBV9|TRBJ2-3|.|.
CASSKGQSTDTQYF
TGTGCCAGCAGCAAAGGACAGTCCACAGATACGCAGTATTTT
>TRBV7-3|TRBJ2-6|.|.
CASRAGGSGANVLTF
TGTGCCAGCAGAGCCGGGGGATCTGGGGCCAACGTCCTGACTTTC
>TRBV2|TRBJ2-3|.|TRBD2
CASSPENPGLSTDTQYF
TGTGCCAGCAGTCCCGAAAACCCGGGACTATCCACAGATACGCAGTATTTT
>TRBV7-9|TRBJ2-2|.|.
CADSGGGELFF
TGTGCCGACTCCGGGGGCGGGGAGCTGTTTTTT
>TRBV28|TRBJ1-2|.|.
CASRGAATAITYGYTF
TGTGCCAGCAGGGGGGCAGCGACCGCGATAACCTATGGCTACACCTTC
>TRBV4-1|TRBJ2-3|.|.
CASSQTNTQYF
TGCGCCAGCAGCCAAACTAATACGCAGTATTTT
>TRBV14|TRBJ1-1|few|.
CASSRTRDTEAFF
TGTGCCAGCAGCCGGACGAGGGACACTGAAGCTTTCTTT
>TRBV10-1|TRBJ2-1|.|.
CASRVQQFF
TGCGCCAGCCGGGTCCAGCAGTTCTTC
>TRBV7-9|TRBJ2-3|.|.
CASTYLTDTQYF
TGTGCCAGCACCTATTTAACAGATACGCAGTATTTT
>TRBV5-5|TRBJ1-5|.|.
CASSLGEGQPQHF
TGTGCCAGCAGCTTAGGGGAGGGTCAGCCCCAGCATTTT